This T cell receptor beta chain came from a study of T cell repertoires in ileal Crohn's disease. A note on this clone: A junction end diverges from the germline sequence, so it may reflect a read error.

TCRdb's table, derived via immunoSEQ multiplex PCR, lists solely in-frame clones and lacks some. The data contain 30,000 to 35,000 clones, around three quarters of them singletons. Germline lookup yields CDR1 LNHDA and CDR2 SQIVND (reference sequence). The CDR3 contains 15 residues. The V and J genes are TRBV19 and TRBJ2-3; D perhaps matches TRBD1 (5 bases). The sequenced material came from ileal tissue. The sequence derives from an adult with Crohn's disease. Written as DNA, the CDR3 is TGTGCCAGTAGAATAGGGGCTCAGAACTCTAATACGCAGTATTTT. Protein sequence: CASRIGAQNSNTQYF.